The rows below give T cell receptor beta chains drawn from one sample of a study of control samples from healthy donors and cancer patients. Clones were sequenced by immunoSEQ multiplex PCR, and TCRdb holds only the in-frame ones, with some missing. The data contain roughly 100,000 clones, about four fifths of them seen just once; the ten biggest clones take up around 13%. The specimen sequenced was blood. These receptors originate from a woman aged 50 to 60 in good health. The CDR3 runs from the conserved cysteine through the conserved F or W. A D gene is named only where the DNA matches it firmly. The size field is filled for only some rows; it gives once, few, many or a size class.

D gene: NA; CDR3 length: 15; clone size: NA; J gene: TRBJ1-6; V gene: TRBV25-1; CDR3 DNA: TGTGCCAGCAGTGAATTTAAAGGTCAGGGTTCACCCCTCCACTTT; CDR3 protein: CASSEFKGQGSPLHF
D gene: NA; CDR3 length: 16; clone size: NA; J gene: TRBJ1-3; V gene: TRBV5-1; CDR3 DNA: TGCGCCAGCAGCTTGGGGAGCACCCTCTCTGGAAACACCATATATTTT; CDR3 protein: CASSLGSTLSGNTIYF
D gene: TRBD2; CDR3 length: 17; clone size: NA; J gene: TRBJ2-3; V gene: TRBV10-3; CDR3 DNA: TGTGCCATCAGTGACCCTAGCGGGGGAGCTAGCACAGATACGCAGTATTTT; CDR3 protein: CAISDPSGGASTDTQYF
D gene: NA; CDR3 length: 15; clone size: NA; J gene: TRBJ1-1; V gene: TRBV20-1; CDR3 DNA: TGCAGTGCTAGTCCCTCGGGCCAGGTGAACACTGAAGCTTTCTTT; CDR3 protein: CSASPSGQVNTEAFF
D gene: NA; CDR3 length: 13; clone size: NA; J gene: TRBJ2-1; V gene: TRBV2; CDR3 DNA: TGTGCCAGCAGTGAAAACAGGGTTTCTGAGCAGTTCTTC; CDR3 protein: CASSENRVSEQFF
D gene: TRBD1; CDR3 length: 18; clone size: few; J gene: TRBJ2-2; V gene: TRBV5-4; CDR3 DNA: TGTGCCAGCAGCTTGGTTAATTTTGTGGGACAGGGGACCGGGGAGCTGTTTTTT; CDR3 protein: CASSLVNFVGQGTGELFF
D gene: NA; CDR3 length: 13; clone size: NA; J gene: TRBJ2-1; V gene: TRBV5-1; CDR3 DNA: TGCGCCAGCAGCTTGACAGGGTACAATGAGCAGTTCTTC; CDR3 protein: CASSLTGYNEQFF
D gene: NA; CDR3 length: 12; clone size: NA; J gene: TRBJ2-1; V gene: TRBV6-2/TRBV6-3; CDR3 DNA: TGTGCCAGCAGTCGACAGGTTAATGAGCAGTTCTTC; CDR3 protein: CASSRQVNEQFF
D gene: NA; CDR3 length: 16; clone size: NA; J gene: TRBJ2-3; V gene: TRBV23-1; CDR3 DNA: TGCGCCAGCAGCCTTGATGTGCCTACCCGCACAGATACGCAGTATTTT; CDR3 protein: CASSLDVPTRTDTQYF
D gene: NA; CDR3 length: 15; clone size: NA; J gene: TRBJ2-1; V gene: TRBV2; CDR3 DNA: TGTGCCAGCAGTGCGGGGGATTTTGGGTTCAATGAGCAGTTCTTC; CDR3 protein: CASSAGDFGFNEQFF
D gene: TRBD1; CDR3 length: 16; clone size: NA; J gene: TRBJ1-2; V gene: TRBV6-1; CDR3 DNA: TGTGCCAGCAGTGAAGCATTGGGGACAGCCGGCTATGGCTACACCTTC; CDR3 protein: CASSEALGTAGYGYTF
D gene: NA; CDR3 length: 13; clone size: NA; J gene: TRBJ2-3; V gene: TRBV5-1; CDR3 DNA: TGCGCCAGCAGCTTTGACGGGGGCGGAACGCAGTATTTT; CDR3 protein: CASSFDGGGTQYF
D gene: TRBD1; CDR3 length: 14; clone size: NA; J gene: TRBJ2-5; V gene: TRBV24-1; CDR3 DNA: TGTGCCACCAGTGAATCGACAGGGCAAGAGACCCAGTACTTC; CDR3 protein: CATSESTGQETQYF
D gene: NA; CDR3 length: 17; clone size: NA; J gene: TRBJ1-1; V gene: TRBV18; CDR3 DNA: TGTGCCAGCTCACCTCGGGGCCAACAGGGTGGGGGCACTGAAGCTTTCTTT; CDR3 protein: CASSPRGQQGGGTEAFF
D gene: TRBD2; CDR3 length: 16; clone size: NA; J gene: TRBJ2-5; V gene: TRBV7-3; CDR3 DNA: TGTGCCAGCAGCTTAAGACTAGCGGGAGGCCAAGAGACCCAGTACTTC; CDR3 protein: CASSLRLAGGQETQYF
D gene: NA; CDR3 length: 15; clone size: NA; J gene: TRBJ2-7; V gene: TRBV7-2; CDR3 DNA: TGTGCCAGCAGCCCCCTACCGGGTAGCTCCTACGAGCAGTACTTC; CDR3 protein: CASSPLPGSSYEQYF
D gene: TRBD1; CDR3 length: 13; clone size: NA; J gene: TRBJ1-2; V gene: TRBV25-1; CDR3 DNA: TGTGCCAGCACCGGGACAGGGCCATATGGCTACACCTTC; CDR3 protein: CASTGTGPYGYTF
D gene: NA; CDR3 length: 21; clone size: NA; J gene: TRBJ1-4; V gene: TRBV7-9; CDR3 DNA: TGTGCCAGCAGCAGAGTTGGTATGCTCCCAGGGGACCAAACGACTAATGAAAAACTGTTTTTT; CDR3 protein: CASSRVGMLPGDQTTNEKLFF
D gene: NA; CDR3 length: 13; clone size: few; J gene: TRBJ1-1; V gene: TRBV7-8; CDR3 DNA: TGTGCCAGCAGCTTAGGGGGGGAAACTGAAGCTTTCTTT; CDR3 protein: CASSLGGETEAFF
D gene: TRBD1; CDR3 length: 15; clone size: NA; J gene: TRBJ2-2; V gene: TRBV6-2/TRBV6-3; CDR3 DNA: TGTGCCAGCAGCAATCCGGGACAGGGGACCGGGGAGCTGTTTTTT; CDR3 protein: CASSNPGQGTGELFF